This TCR beta chain is from a study of vaccination effects on CD4 cells after COVID-19. Broader study findings: Late in the post-vaccination period, infection-induced and vaccine-induced clones underwent marked clonal contraction.

For this clone: Its specificity is not known.

Unmatched junction bases numbered 9, after V lost 4 bases and J lost 10 bases. This CDR3 contains 15 residues. Per the germline V gene, CDR1 is LGHDT and CDR2 is YNNKEL (reference sequence). Sequencing followed a ViraFEST assay step that expanded antigen-specific CD4+ T cells with viral peptide pools. Isolating CD4+ T cells followed about 10 days of culture. The person acquired a PCR-confirmed SARS-CoV-2 infection between March and December 2020. Assay used: immunoSEQ multiplex PCR; TCRdb lists only in-frame clones, some missing. The data hold about 26,000 clones, with 75% to 85% observed a single time.

The specimen was CD4+ T cells from PBMCs cultured with HCoV-NL63 spike peptides, collected before COVID-19 vaccination. The receptor comes from a human donor who had a prior SARS-CoV-2 infection. The rearrangement uses TRBV3-1 (or the pseudogene TRBV3-2) and TRBJ2-5; 13 bases line up with TRBD2. Here the CDR3 reads CASSPTGTSGAGQYF. The DNA of the CDR3 is TGTGCCAGCAGCCCCACCGGGACTAGCGGGGCCGGCCAGTACTTC.